Below are 26 T cell receptor beta chains sequenced from a single sample in a study of low-dose radiotherapy and immunotherapy resistance in tumors. First-strand cDNA relied on TRAV- and TRBV-specific primers spanning alpha and beta chains. TCR amplification involved 20 PCR cycles with a constant-region primer and V-primer adapter. TCRdb called the reads again in MiXCR, with one record for every CDR3 protein. The data contain over 15,000 distinct CDR3 sequences, approximately 79% of them singletons. The receptors come from a human donor with advanced metastatic prostate, ovarian, gallbladder or colorectal cancer (not recorded which). This table probably holds off-target reads from a library built for another chain.

The table lists this clonotype with a count of one. This chain links TRBV4-3 with TRBJ1-1; possibly TRBD1 for D (5 bases). Trimming pared 0 bases from V and 0 bases from J, leaving 14 bases between. The length of the CDR3 is 17 residues. CDR1 LGHNA and CDR2 YSLEER come from the germline V gene. The CDR3: CASSQDGGYSMNTEAFF. The DNA of the CDR3 is TGCGCCAGCAGCCAAGACGGGGGATACTCGATGAACACTGAAGCTTTCTTT.

The chain combines TRBV29-1 with TRBJ1-1; the match to TRBD1 covers 8 bases. The germline gives CDR1 SQVTM, CDR2 ANQGSEA. This CDR3 is 13 amino acids long. Unmatched junction bases numbered 4, after V lost 6 bases and J lost 1 base. CDR3 in DNA: TGCAGCGTAGACGGACAGGGGAACACTGAAGCTTTCTTT. It specifies CSVDGQGNTEAFF.

This clonotype appeared a few times. The V call is TRBV24-1, the J call TRBJ2-5; 7 bases map to TRBD1. This CDR3 region has 15 residues. Germline V lookup: CDR1 KGHDR, CDR2 SFDVKD. The V segment lost 6 bases and the J segment 1 base; nucleotides outside the gene matches: 7. CDR3 region: CATSPQRGPQETQYF. CDR3 DNA sequence: TGTGCCACCAGTCCCCAAAGGGGGCCCCAAGAGACCCAGTACTTC.

The V and J genes are TRBV6-2 or TRBV6-3 and TRBJ2-7; 9 nucleotides match TRBD2. Germline CDR1 and CDR2: MNHEY and SVGEGT. Losses at the gene ends were 5 bases for V and 5 bases for J; bases not matched to a gene: 7. This CDR3 spans 14 amino acids. This CDR3 reads CASSTREGRHEQYF. CDR3 in DNA: TGTGCCAGCAGTACGCGGGAGGGCCGGCACGAGCAGTACTTC.

The V and J genes are TRBV12-3 or TRBV12-4 and TRBJ2-5; D gene ambiguous. Deletions cut 2 bases from V and 4 bases from J, with 11 bases between. The CDR3 is made up of 14 amino acids. The CDR3 region is CASSLSPVPETQYF. For the CDR3, the DNA is TGTGCCAGCAGTTTATCTCCGGTTCCAGAGACCCAGTACTTC.

This chain connects TRBV3-1 to TRBJ2-1, with 7 bases aligning to TRBD2. The CDR3 has 15 residues. The trim removed 0 bases at V and 8 bases at J, leaving 7 bases unmatched. Germline lookup yields CDR1 LGHDT and CDR2 YNNKEL (reference sequence). Here the CDR3 DNA reads TGTGCCAGCAGCCAAGATCCCAGCGGGATGGATGAGCAGTTCTTC. It is translated as CASSQDPSGMDEQFF.

Here the CDR3 DNA reads TGTGCCAGCAGCGAGGGGCGGGTTCAAGAGACCCAGTACTTC. This sequence encodes CASSEGRVQETQYF. This sequence joins TRBV11-2 and TRBJ2-5; D is possibly TRBD1 or TRBD2 (5 bases each). The CDR3 sequence is 14 residues long. Trimming took 5 bases from V and 2 from J, leaving 12 bases between them. Looked up from germline, CDR1 is SGHAT and CDR2 is FQNNGV.

The rearrangement joins TRBV5-3 to TRBJ2-5; weak D call: TRBD2 (5 bases). TRBV5-3 is identified as an open reading frame with a role that is uncertain. This CDR3 comprises 12 residues. V lost 8 bases to trimming and J lost 1 base, with 9 bases between them. The CDR3 DNA reads as TGTGCCAGCAGCGGATTCCAAGAGACCCAGTACTTC. Translation gives CASSGFQETQYF.

In the case of this clonotype: A junction boundary mismatches the germline segment, possibly from a read error. The V and J genes are TRBV4-1 and TRBJ2-1; 7 positions agree with TRBD2. Germline values: CDR1 MGHRA, CDR2 YSYEKL. The CDR3 runs to 18 residues. CDR3 sequence: CASSPPGGSSGAPNEQFF. The CDR3 nucleotides are TGTGCCAGCAGCCCGCCGGGGGGTTCCAGCGGGGCCCCCAATGAGCAGTTCTTC.

This clonotype was detected a few times. At one boundary the junction diverges from the germline segment, which might be a read error. The chain links TRBV5-3 to TRBJ2-1; D tentatively fits TRBD1 or TRBD2 (5 bases each). TRBV5-3 is sorted into the ORF group, with uncertain function. The CDR3 is 15 amino acids. The CDR3 loop reads CASSLRGSLGNEQFF. CDR3 in DNA: TGTGCCAGCAGCTTGAGGGGAAGTCTCGGCAATGAGCAGTTCTTC.

This clonotype was detected only a few times. This sequence joins TRBV5-1 and TRBJ2-2; D is perhaps TRBD2 (6 bases). There are 15 residues in the CDR3. Germline V gene lookup returns CDR1 SGHRS and CDR2 YFSETQ. V gave up 4 bases and J gave up 4 bases, with 14 bases separating them. CDR3 residues: CASSITSSVTGELFF. CDR3 nucleotide sequence: TGCGCCAGCAGCATTACTAGCTCCGTCACCGGGGAGCTGTTTTTT.

The chain has TRBV18 and TRBJ1-6, with 7 bases aligning to TRBD1. Germline CDR1 reads KGHSH; CDR2 reads LQKENI. This CDR3 has 16 residues. V lost 1 base and J lost 6; bases outside the gene matches: 6. Here the CDR3 reads CASSPQADRANSPLHF. CDR3 sequence (DNA): TGTGCCAGCTCACCACAAGCCGACAGGGCTAATTCACCCCTCCACTTT.

The chain couples TRBV28 to TRBJ1-2; unclear D gene. The CDR3 is made up of 14 amino acids. V dropped 2 bases and J dropped 1 base, with 8 bases sitting between them. CDR1 and CDR2 from the germline V gene are MDHEN and SYDVKM. The CDR3 protein is CASSLGPSNYGYTF. CDR3 DNA sequence: TGTGCCAGCAGTTTAGGGCCCAGTAACTATGGCTACACCTTC.

The gene calls are TRBV27 and TRBJ1-4, with D hard to call. The germline CDR1 and CDR2 sequences are MNHEY and SMNVEV (reference sequence). The V end lost 2 bases, the J end lost 2 bases, and 12 bases lay between the germline ends. CDR3 size: 16 residues. The CDR3 coding sequence is TGTGCCAGCAGTTTACGACACTCTTCGACTAATGAAAAACTGTTTTTT. Translation gives CASSLRHSSTNEKLFF.

The chain recombines TRBV20-1 with TRBJ2-3; 12 bases line up with TRBD2. J was trimmed by 4 bases and V by 5 bases; bases with no gene match: 10. The CDR3 loop spans 16 amino acids. Germline V CDR1 and CDR2: DFQATT, SNEGSKA (reference sequence). CDR3 DNA sequence: TGCAGTGCTGGCGCGAGGACTAGCGGGATTTCAGATACGCAGTATTTT. It encodes CSAGARTSGISDTQYF.

J is TRBJ1-1 and V is TRBV5-1; 7 positions match TRBD1. Germline CDR1 reads SGHRS; CDR2 reads YFSETQ. After removal of 3 bases from V and 5 bases from J, the junction contained 4 bases not matched to a gene. The CDR3 runs to 13 residues. This CDR3 is CASSSTGSTEAFF. DNA for the CDR3: TGCGCCAGCAGCTCGACAGGGTCGACTGAAGCTTTCTTT.

CDR3 in DNA: TGTGCCATCAGTGGCTACGCGGAGACCCAGTACTTC. It yields the protein CAISGYAETQYF. The V and J genes are TRBV10-3 and TRBJ2-5; D not certain. Deletions cut 4 bases from V and 5 bases from J, with 8 bases between. This CDR3 comprises 12 residues. The germline V gene encodes CDR1 ENHRY and CDR2 SYGVKD.

This clonotype was picked up a small number of times. The CDR3 DNA reads TGCGCCAGCAGCTTGGAGGGGCGGGACTCCTACAATGAGCAGTTCTTC. This encodes CASSLEGRDSYNEQFF. The chain has TRBV5-1 and TRBJ2-1; D is perhaps TRBD2 (6 bases). Trimming stripped 0 bases from V and 0 bases from J, with 10 bases between. This CDR3 is 16 amino acids long. The germline V gene has CDR1 SGHRS and CDR2 YFSETQ.

The genes are TRBV7-2 and TRBJ2-3; the D is unclear. V was pared by 1 base and J by 7 bases, with 15 bases between. Germline assignment: CDR1 SGHTA and CDR2 FQGNSA. The CDR3 is 15 residues long. CDR3 amino acids: CASSLGASIDNTQYF. CDR3 coding DNA: TGTGCCAGCAGCTTAGGAGCTAGTATTGACAATACGCAGTATTTT.

The chain couples TRBV7-6 to TRBJ2-3; the match to TRBD2 covers 7 bases. Germline V gives CDR1 SGHVS, CDR2 FNYEAQ. After removal of 5 bases from V and 0 bases from J, the junction contained 5 bases not matched to a gene. This CDR3 is built from 15 residues. CDR3 coding DNA: TGTGCCAGCAGCCTCGGGAGGTTTAGCACAGATACGCAGTATTTT. It translates to CASSLGRFSTDTQYF.

This chain joins TRBV6-1 and TRBJ2-7, with a possible D match to TRBD2 (6 bases). The germline V gene has CDR1 MNHNS and CDR2 SASEGT. The CDR3 is made up of 14 amino acids. The V end was cut by 5 bases, the J end by 4 bases, with 15 bases between. CDR3 bases: TGTGCCAGCAGTTACTCTAGGGACTTTTACGAGCAGTACTTC. It is translated as CASSYSRDFYEQYF.

The genes are TRBV29-1 and TRBJ1-6; D unclear. The CDR3 is 14 residues long. Trimming removed 6 bases at V and 6 bases at J, with 15 bases between. Germline V gene sequence: CDR1 SQVTM, CDR2 ANQGSEA. The CDR3 DNA reads as TGCAGCGTCCAAGAGACAAGAATTAATTCACCCCTCCACTTT. Translated: CSVQETRINSPLHF.

This clonotype came up a few times. This chain links TRBV29-1 with TRBJ1-2; no clear D. The CDR3 runs to 15 residues. The germline V gene has CDR1 SQVTM and CDR2 ANQGSEA. The V gene lost 0 bases and the J gene lost 4 bases, with 15 bases spanning the gap. CDR3 protein: CSVEDAGSGSYGYTF. CDR3 DNA: TGCAGCGTTGAAGATGCGGGAAGTGGGAGCTATGGCTACACCTTC.

The chain uses TRBV7-2 and TRBJ2-1; D is ambiguous. The CDR3 sequence is 12 residues long. Trimming stripped 3 bases from V and 9 bases from J, with 9 bases between. Germline V CDR1 and CDR2: SGHTA, FQGNSA. The CDR3 loop is CASSFPLGEQFF. The CDR3 DNA follows: TGTGCCAGCAGCTTCCCATTGGGTGAGCAGTTCTTC.

V and J are TRBV11-2 and TRBJ1-2; 8 bases match TRBD1. CDR1 SGHAT and CDR2 FQNNGV come from the germline V gene. V was clipped by 1 base and J by 1 base; unmatched bases: 11. This CDR3 contains 18 residues. The CDR3 DNA is TGTGCCAGCAGCTTAGCGCTCCCGGGACAGGTTATTAACTATGGCTACACCTTC. Encoded protein: CASSLALPGQVINYGYTF. Looking up the rest from reference TRBV11-2 and TRBJ1-2 gives the full variable domain: EAGVAQSPRYKIIEKRQSVAFWCNPISGHATLYWYQQILGQGPKLLIQFQNNGVVDDSQLPKDRFSAERLKGVDSTLKIQPAKLEDSAVYLCASSLALPGQVINYGYTFGSGTRLTVV.

This clonotype was picked up a small number of times. This chain uses TRBV29-1 with TRBJ2-5; the D call may be TRBD1 or TRBD2 (5 bases each). CDR3 length: 15 amino acids. V was cut by 8 bases and J by 2 bases, with 21 bases left in between. Germline V gene sequence: CDR1 SQVTM, CDR2 ANQGSEA. In DNA form, the CDR3 reads TGCAGCCTTTCAGAGGGACCTTGGGGACAAGAGACCCAGTACTTC. Amino acid sequence: CSLSEGPWGQETQYF.